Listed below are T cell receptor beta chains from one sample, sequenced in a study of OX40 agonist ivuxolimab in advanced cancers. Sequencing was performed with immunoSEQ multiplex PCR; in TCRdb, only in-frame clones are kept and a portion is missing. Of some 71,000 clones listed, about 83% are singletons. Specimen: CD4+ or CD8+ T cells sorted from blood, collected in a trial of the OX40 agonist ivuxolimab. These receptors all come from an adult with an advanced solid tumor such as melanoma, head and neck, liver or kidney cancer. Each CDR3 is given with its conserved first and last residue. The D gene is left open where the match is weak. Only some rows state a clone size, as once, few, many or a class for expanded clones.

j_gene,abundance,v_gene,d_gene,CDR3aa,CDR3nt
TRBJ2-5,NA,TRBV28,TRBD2,CASSLAGGREQYF,TGTGCCAGCAGCTTAGCGGGAGGTAGGGAGCAGTACTTC
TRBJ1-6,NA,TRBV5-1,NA,CASSLVGAPENSPLHF,TGCGCCAGCAGCTTGGTAGGGGCCCCTGAAAATTCACCCCTCCACTTT
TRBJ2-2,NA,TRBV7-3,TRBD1,CASSLTDRGSTGELFF,TGTGCCAGCAGCTTAACAGACAGGGGAAGCACCGGGGAGCTGTTTTTT
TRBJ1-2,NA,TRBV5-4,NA,CASSLKGDYYGYTF,TGTGCCAGCAGCTTGAAGGGAGACTATTATGGCTACACCTTC
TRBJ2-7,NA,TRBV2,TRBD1,CASSNTGVLSYEQYF,TGTGCCAGCAGTAACACAGGGGTCCTTTCCTACGAGCAGTACTTC
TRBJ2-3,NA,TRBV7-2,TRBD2,CASTRGGASDTQYF,TGTGCCAGCACTCGCGGGGGGGCCTCAGATACGCAGTATTTT
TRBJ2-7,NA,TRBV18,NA,CASSRGPSSYEQYF,TGTGCCAGCTCACGGGGACCTAGCTCCTACGAGCAGTACTTC
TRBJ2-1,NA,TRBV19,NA,CASSTPGPRRLGEQFF,TGTGCCAGTAGTACACCAGGTCCCCGTCGACTAGGTGAGCAGTTCTTC
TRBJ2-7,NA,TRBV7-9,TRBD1,CASSLWTGTVREQYF,TGTGCCAGCAGCTTATGGACAGGGACAGTACGCGAGCAGTACTTC
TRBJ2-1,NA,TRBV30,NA,CAWSVRPSLYNEQFF,TGTGCCTGGAGTGTACGTCCTAGCCTTTACAATGAGCAGTTCTTC
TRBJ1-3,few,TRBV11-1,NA,CASSSGRRGNTIYF,TGTGCCAGCAGCTCGGGACGGCGGGGAAACACCATATATTTT
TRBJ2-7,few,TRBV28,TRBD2,CASSLSSGSKHEQYF,TGTGCCAGCAGTTTGTCAAGCGGGAGTAAACACGAGCAGTACTTC
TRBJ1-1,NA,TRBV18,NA,CASSPGPEVEAFF,TGTGCCAGCTCACCGGGACCCGAAGTTGAAGCTTTCTTT
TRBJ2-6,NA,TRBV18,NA,CASSAALSGANVLTF,TGTGCCAGCTCGGCAGCGCTCTCTGGGGCCAACGTCCTGACTTTC
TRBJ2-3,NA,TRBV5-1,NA,CASSLIPQRGTDTQYF,TGCGCCAGCAGCTTGATCCCTCAAAGGGGCACAGATACGCAGTATTTT
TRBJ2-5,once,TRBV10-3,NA,CAISGGETQYF,TGTGCCATCAGTGGGGGAGAGACCCAGTACTTC
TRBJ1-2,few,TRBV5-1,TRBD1,CASSLSTGNYGYTF,TGCGCCAGCAGCTTGTCGACAGGGAACTATGGCTACACCTTC
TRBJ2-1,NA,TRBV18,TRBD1,CASSPAGGIFFEQFF,TGTGCCAGCTCACCGGCAGGGGGCATTTTTTTTGAGCAGTTCTTC
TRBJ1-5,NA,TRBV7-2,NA,CASSLFRDQPQHF,TGTGCCAGCAGCTTGTTTCGTGATCAGCCCCAGCATTTT
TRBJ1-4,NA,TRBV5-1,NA,CASRFSRESNEKLFF,TGCGCCAGCAGATTCTCACGTGAATCGAATGAAAAACTGTTTTTT
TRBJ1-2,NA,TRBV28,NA,CASSPGQPYGYTF,TGTGCCAGCAGTCCAGGACAGCCGTATGGCTACACCTTC
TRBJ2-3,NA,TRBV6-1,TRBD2,CASSAKLAGGSTDTQYF,TGTGCCAGCAGTGCTAAACTAGCGGGAGGTAGCACAGATACGCAGTATTTT
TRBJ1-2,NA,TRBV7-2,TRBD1,CASSLPHPGQGADGYTF,TGTGCCAGCAGCCTCCCCCACCCGGGACAGGGGGCCGATGGCTACACCTTC
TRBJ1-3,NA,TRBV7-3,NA,CASGEPARNTIYF,TGTGCCAGCGGAGAACCGGCCCGAAACACCATATATTTT
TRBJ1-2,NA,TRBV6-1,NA,CASSRGPPNYGYTF,TGTGCCAGCAGCCGCGGCCCCCCTAACTATGGCTACACCTTC
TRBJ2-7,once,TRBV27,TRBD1,CASSWGGTGGYEQYF,TGTGCCAGCAGTTGGGGCGGGACAGGGGGCTACGAGCAGTACTTC
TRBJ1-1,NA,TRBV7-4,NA,CASSLFRTEAFF,TGTGCCAGCAGCTTGTTCCGCACTGAAGCTTTCTTT
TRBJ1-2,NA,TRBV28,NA,CASRGQPTPQGYTF,TGTGCCAGCAGGGGCCAACCTACCCCGCAGGGCTACACCTTC
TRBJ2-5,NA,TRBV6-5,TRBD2,CASSYSAGGTQATQYF,TGTGCCAGCAGTTACAGTGCGGGAGGGACACAAGCGACCCAGTACTTC
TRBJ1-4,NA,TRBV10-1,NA,CASSEGPDEKLFF,TGCGCCAGCAGTGAGGGCCCCGATGAAAAACTGTTTTTT
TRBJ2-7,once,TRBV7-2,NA,CASSFTSIYEQYF,TGTGCCAGCAGCTTTACGAGTATCTACGAGCAGTACTTC
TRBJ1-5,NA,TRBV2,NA,CASGPGPDQPQHF,TGTGCCAGCGGGCCAGGCCCTGATCAGCCCCAGCATTTT
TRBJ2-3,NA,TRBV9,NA,CASSGDTYTDTQYF,TGTGCCAGCAGTGGGGACACCTACACAGATACGCAGTATTTT
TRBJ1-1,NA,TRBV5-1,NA,CASSLEAVGLTEAFF,TGCGCCAGCAGCTTGGAGGCAGTGGGCCTCACTGAAGCTTTCTTT
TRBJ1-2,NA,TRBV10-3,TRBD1,CAISGNRGNYGYTF,TGTGCCATCAGTGGCAACAGGGGTAACTATGGCTACACCTTC
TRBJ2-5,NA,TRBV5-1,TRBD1,CASSLTRGQETQYF,TGCGCCAGCAGCTTGACCAGGGGGCAAGAGACCCAGTACTTC
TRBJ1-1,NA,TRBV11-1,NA,CASSFDRSVGTMVF,TGTGCCAGCAGCTTCGACCGATCTGTAGGGACAATGGTATTT
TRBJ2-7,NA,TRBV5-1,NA,CASSFQTEGEQYF,TGCGCCAGCAGCTTCCAGACAGAGGGCGAGCAGTACTTC
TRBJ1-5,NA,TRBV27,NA,CASSFFRGGINQPQHF,TGTGCCAGCAGTTTTTTTAGGGGGGGGATCAATCAGCCCCAGCATTTT
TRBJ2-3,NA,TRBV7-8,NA,CASSLALLAPRTDTQYF,TGTGCCAGCAGCTTAGCCCTACTAGCCCCCCGAACCGATACGCAGTATTTT
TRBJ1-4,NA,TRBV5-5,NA,CASSLSRGEKLFF,TGTGCCAGCAGCTTGAGCAGAGGGGAAAAACTGTTTTTT
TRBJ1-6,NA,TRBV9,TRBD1,CASRSGLDRGHSPLHF,TGTGCCAGCAGGTCTGGTTTGGACAGGGGCCACTCACCCCTCCACTTT
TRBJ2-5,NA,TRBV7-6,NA,CASSSARGNRGETQYF,TGTGCCAGCAGCTCAGCGAGGGGGAACCGGGGGGAGACCCAGTACTTC
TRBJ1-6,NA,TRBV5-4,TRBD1,CASSWGQYNSPLHF,TGTGCCAGCAGCTGGGGACAGTATAATTCACCCCTCCACTTT
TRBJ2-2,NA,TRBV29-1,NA,CSVAVTGRSNTGELFF,TGCAGCGTTGCTGTGACAGGGAGGTCTAACACCGGGGAGCTGTTTTTT
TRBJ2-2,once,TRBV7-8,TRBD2,CASSSLTSGRTGELFF,TGTGCCAGCAGCTCTTTGACTAGCGGGAGAACCGGGGAGCTGTTTTTT
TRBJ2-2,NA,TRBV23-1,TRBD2,CASTRLAGRTGELFF,TGCGCCAGCACTCGACTAGCGGGACGGACCGGGGAGCTGTTTTTT
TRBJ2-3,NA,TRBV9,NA,CASSLSLMDTQYF,TGTGCCAGCAGCCTCTCCCTAATGGATACGCAGTATTTT
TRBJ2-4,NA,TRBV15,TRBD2,CATSSHSGSMDIQYF,TGTGCCACCAGCAGCCATAGCGGGAGTATGGACATTCAGTACTTC
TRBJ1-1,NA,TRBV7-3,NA,CASRLQGNTEAFF,TGTGCCAGCAGATTACAGGGGAACACTGAAGCTTTCTTT
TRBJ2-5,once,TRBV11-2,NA,CASSLVGAAEETQYF,TGTGCCAGCAGCTTAGTGGGGGCGGCCGAAGAGACCCAGTACTTC
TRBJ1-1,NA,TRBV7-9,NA,CASSLGRFRESEAFF,TGTGCCAGCAGCCTAGGACGGTTCCGGGAGTCTGAAGCTTTCTTT